Included here is one T cell receptor beta chain sequence, with context. Its antigen is still unknown. The sample belongs to a study of T cell responses to AZD1222 COVID-19 vaccine. Study-level results: The number of AZD1222 recipients seropositive at baseline was only five to seven. Mostly white British, mostly female donors; authors suggested clonal diversity may be underestimated. Spike regions recognized by vaccine-associated CD4 TCRs spanned the protein, led by 160-218 and 743-854.

Germline loops: CDR1 LGHNA, CDR2 YNFKEQ. Trimming left V 4 bases short and J 0 bases short, with 13 bases between. The CDR3 has 16 amino acids. The protocol was immunoSEQ multiplex PCR, while the TCRdb copy is restricted to in-frame clones and leaves out a portion. The sample lists some 140,000 clones, approximately 87% occurring once. The V call is TRBV4-2, the J call TRBJ1-5; D not certain. The sequence was collected from an adult in good health. The specimen was peripheral blood, collected on day 0 of MenACWY control vaccination. In DNA, the CDR3 is TGTGCCAGCAGCCCTGCGGGTGGGTTTAGCAATCAGCCCCAGCATTTT. Translating it yields CASSPAGGFSNQPQHF.